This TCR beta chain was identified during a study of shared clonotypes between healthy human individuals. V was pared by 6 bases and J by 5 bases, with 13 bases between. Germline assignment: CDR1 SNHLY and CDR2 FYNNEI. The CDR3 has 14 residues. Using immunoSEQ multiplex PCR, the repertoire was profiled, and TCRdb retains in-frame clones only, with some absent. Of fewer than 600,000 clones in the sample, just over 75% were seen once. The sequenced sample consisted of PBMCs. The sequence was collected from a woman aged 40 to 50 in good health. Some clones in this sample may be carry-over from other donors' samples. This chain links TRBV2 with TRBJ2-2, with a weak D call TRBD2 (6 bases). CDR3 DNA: TGTGCCAGCAGGCCATGGGGGGATACCGGGGAGCTGTTTTTT. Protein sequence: CASRPWGDTGELFF.